The source of this T cell receptor beta chain is a study of T cells expressing NK-cell markers. Study information: All TCR beta repertoires analysed originated from sorted CD3+CD56+NKG2C+, CD3+CD56+NKG2C- and CD3+CD56-NKG2C+ T cells. Out of eight donors sequenced, seven tested HCMV-seropositive and the remaining one seronegative.

With regard to this clonotype: The antigen remains unidentified.

CDR1 and CDR2 (germline): SQVTM, ANQGSEA. The CDR3 is made up of 14 amino acids. Overall study results and limits: As a fraction of CD8+ T cells, dominant NKG2C+ clonotypes reached roughly 1.0-7.0% in a handful of donors.

Following a re-call of the 5' RACE reads, TCRdb has one entry per CDR3 protein and lacks DNA. In all, the sample yields 350,000 to 400,000 distinct CDR3 sequences. Sequenced material: blood T cells: a sorted CD56 or NKG2C T cell subset, CD4+ or CD8+ T cells, or bulk PBMC T cells (not recorded which). The origin of this receptor is a woman aged 45-59 years in good health. The chain joins TRBV29-1 to TRBJ2-1; the D call of TRBD1 rests on TCRdb alone, since no DNA is present to check it. The CDR3: CSVEAPRGYSEQFF.